This T cell receptor (beta chain) derives from a study of post-analysis software for immune sequencing data. Across the study: Progressive-relapsing, secondary progressive and relapsing-remitting multiple sclerosis were among the disease courses included. General study results and limits: F measure grouped same-batch samples tightly together. Multiple sclerosis patients had significantly lower normalized Chao1 diversity than controls.

Included in the TCR beta cDNA libraries were unique molecular identifiers. cDNA molecules numbering roughly 500,000 came from approximately 1 to 10 million T cells. TCRdb analysed the PCR reads with MiXCR anew, one entry per CDR3 protein. The sample has 650,000 to 900,000 distinct CDR3 sequences, just over 45% seen once. Concerning this clonotype: What it binds is not known.

Sequenced: blood. The sequence was obtained from a girl aged 10 to 17 with multiple sclerosis.

This CDR3 is CASSTGLAPYEQYF. In DNA form, the CDR3 reads TGCGCCAGCAGCACTGGACTAGCTCCCTACGAGCAGTACTTC. This chain connects TRBV5-1 to TRBJ2-7; TRBD2 aligns across 8 bases. The CDR3 totals 14 residues. V lost 4 bases to trimming and J lost 2 bases; unmatched junction nucleotides: 5. The germline V gene has CDR1 SGHRS and CDR2 YFSETQ.